This T cell receptor beta chain was captured in a study of CD8+ T cells in alopecia areata. About the research overall: The study gave treated patients oral tofacitinib at 5 to 10 mg twice daily. Patients remained on tofacitinib for 6 to 18 months and then went 6 months without it. General study results and limits: Because one nonresponder was included, the link of baseline CD8+ expansion to response is considered uncertain. The study found that many expanded lesional clones persisted in scalp and blood during tofacitinib.

Treatment here: oral pan-JAK inhibitor, 5-10 mg twice daily. About this clone itself: The antigen is undetermined.

The sequencing template was cDNA reverse transcribed from extracted RNA. Only in-frame clones appear in the TCRdb table, and some are missing; sequencing was by immunoSEQ multiplex PCR. This repertoire shows about 250,000 clones, 60% found once; its top ten account for about 0.93%. Germline trimming cut 2 bases from V and 0 bases from J; bases unmatched to any gene: 2. The germline V gene encodes CDR1 SGHNT and CDR2 YYREEE (reference sequence). The CDR3 contains 16 residues. The chain has TRBV5-4 and TRBJ2-2; 9 bases line up with TRBD2. This receptor was taken from a human donor with alopecia areata. This material consisted of CD4+ T cells sorted from blood, taken around week 54, from a patient treated with tofacitinib. CDR3 amino acids: CASSFAGGPNTGELFF. CDR3 nucleotide sequence: TGTGCCAGCAGCTTCGCGGGGGGGCCGAACACCGGGGAGCTGTTTTTT.